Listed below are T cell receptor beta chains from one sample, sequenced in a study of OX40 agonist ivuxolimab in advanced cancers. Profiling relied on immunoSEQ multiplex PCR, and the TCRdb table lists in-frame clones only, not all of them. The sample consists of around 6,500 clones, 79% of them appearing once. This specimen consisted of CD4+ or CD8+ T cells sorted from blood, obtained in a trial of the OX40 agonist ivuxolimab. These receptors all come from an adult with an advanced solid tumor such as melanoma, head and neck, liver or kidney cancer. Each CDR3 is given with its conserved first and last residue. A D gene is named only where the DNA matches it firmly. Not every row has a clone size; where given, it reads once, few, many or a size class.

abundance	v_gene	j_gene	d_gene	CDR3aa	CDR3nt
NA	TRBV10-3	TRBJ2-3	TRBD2	CATGLVSADTQYF	TGTGCCACCGGACTAGTATCAGCAGATACGCAGTATTTT
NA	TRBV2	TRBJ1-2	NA	CASSEDFNGYTF	TGTGCCAGCAGTGAAGATTTTAATGGCTACACCTTC
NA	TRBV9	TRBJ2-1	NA	CASSEPGTINEQFF	TGTGCCAGCAGCGAACCCGGGACAATCAATGAGCAGTTCTTC
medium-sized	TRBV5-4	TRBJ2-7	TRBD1	CASSAGTGDPSLF	TGTGCCAGCAGCGCGGGGACAGGCGACCCCTCTCTCTTC
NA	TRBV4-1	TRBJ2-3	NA	CASSQLATSTDTQYF	TGCGCCAGCAGCCAACTAGCCACTAGCACAGATACGCAGTATTTT
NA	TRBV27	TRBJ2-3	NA	CASSIAGTDTQYF	TGTGCCAGCAGCATTGCGGGCACAGATACGCAGTATTTT
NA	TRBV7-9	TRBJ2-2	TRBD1	CASSPRTGVGTGELFF	TGTGCCAGCAGCCCCCGAACAGGGGTCGGCACCGGGGAGCTGTTTTTT
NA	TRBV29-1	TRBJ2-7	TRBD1	CSAEVGTESSYEQYF	TGCAGCGCCGAGGTCGGGACAGAGAGCTCCTACGAGCAGTACTTC
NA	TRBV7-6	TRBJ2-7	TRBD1	CASSAGGAGGLRGEQYF	TGTGCCAGCAGCGCCGGTGGGGCAGGGGGCCTTCGAGGCGAGCAGTACTTC
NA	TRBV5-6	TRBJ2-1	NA	CASSISREEQFF	TGTGCCAGCAGCATATCTAGAGAGGAGCAGTTCTTC
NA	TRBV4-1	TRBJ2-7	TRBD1	CASSQEWGQETLYEQYF	TGCGCCAGCAGCCAAGAGTGGGGACAGGAAACCTTATACGAGCAGTACTTC
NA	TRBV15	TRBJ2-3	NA	CATSRETGRFTTDTQYF	TGTGCCACCAGCAGGGAGACAGGGAGGTTTACAACAGATACGCAGTATTTT
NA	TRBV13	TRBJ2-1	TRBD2	CASSQSGTSGENEQFF	TGTGCCAGCAGCCAAAGCGGGACTAGCGGGGAAAATGAGCAGTTCTTC
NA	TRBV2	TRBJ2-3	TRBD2	CASSVSTSGRVSDTQYF	TGTGCCAGCAGTGTATCGACTAGCGGGAGGGTCTCAGATACGCAGTATTTT
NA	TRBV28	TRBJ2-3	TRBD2	CASSLGAGATDTQYF	TGTGCCAGCAGTTTGGGAGCGGGGGCCACAGATACGCAGTATTTT
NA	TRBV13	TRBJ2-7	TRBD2	CASSRLLAGLYEQYF	TGTGCCAGCAGCCGTCTACTAGCGGGGCTCTACGAGCAGTACTTC